This passage covers 5 T cell receptor beta chains from one sample sequenced in a study of CD8 T cells in Susac syndrome. RNA was extracted with the RNeasy kit, and a quantity of about 0.45 to 1 ug was reverse transcribed using random hexamers. TCRdb called the immunoSEQ multiplex PCR reads again in MiXCR, with one record for every CDR3 protein. The sample holds about 120,000 distinct CDR3 sequences; over 85% are singletons and the top ten take about 0.19%. Material for sequencing was CD8+ T cells from PBMCs. The receptors stem from a human donor with Susac syndrome.

The gene calls are TRBV27 and TRBJ2-7; 7 bases fit TRBD1. The CDR3 has 16 amino acids. V shed 5 bases, J shed 2 bases, and the junction held 12 bases outside the gene matches. CDR1 is MNHEY, CDR2 SMNVEV, per germline (reference sequence). The CDR3 bases are TGTGCCAGCAGTACCTACGACAGGGAAGGACCCTACGAGCAGTACTTC. Its translation: CASSTYDREGPYEQYF.

This rearrangement joins TRBV12-5 to TRBJ1-5; no firm D call. Germline-derived CDR1 and CDR2 are LGHNT and FRNRAP. This CDR3 comprises 14 residues. Deletions cut 5 bases from V and 6 bases from J, with 14 bases between. This CDR3 reads CASGLSQKIQPQHF. Here the CDR3 DNA reads TGTGCTAGTGGTCTCTCTCAGAAGATTCAGCCCCAGCATTTT.

The chain carries TRBV20-1 and TRBJ2-5, with no clear D. Trimming cost V 1 base and J 3 bases, with 12 bases left between them. The CDR3 has 14 residues. The germline V gene encodes CDR1 DFQATT and CDR2 SNEGSKA (reference sequence). This CDR3 reads CSARGRAPEETQYF. DNA of the CDR3: TGCAGTGCTAGAGGCCGGGCCCCAGAAGAGACCCAGTACTTC.

The chain carries TRBV29-1 and TRBJ1-1; no clear D. CDR3 length: 13 residues. The ends were cut back, 5 bases at V and 0 bases at J, with 10 bases in the middle. Germline V gives CDR1 SQVTM, CDR2 ANQGSEA. The CDR3 here is CSVFISLNTEAFF. DNA for the CDR3: TGCAGCGTTTTTATCTCCTTGAACACTGAAGCTTTCTTT.

The V call is TRBV13, the J call TRBJ2-7, with 7 nucleotides matching TRBD1. J lost 2 bases, V lost 5 bases, and 12 bases had no gene match. Looked up from germline, CDR1 is PRHDT and CDR2 is FYEKMQ (reference sequence). The CDR3 sequence is 16 residues long. The CDR3: CASSPAGTENPYEQYF. The CDR3 nucleotides read TGTGCCAGCAGCCCGGCCGGGACAGAAAACCCCTACGAGCAGTACTTC.